The sequence of this TCR beta chain was determined in a study of blood T cells in healthy people across ages. The authors ran a second PCR of about 6 to 11 cycles using a sample-barcoded 5' primer and a J-beta primer mix. TCRdb itself ran the 5' RACE reads through MiXCR, one entry per CDR3 protein. Of about 830,000 distinct CDR3 sequences listed, roughly 50% are singletons. Study-level points and caveats: It was not known whether donors were CMV positive (a possible confounder of expanded clonotype changes). Across samples, TCR beta diversity tracked strongly with naive T cell percentage.

This CDR3 has 12 amino acids. J was trimmed by 12 bases and V by 1 base; bases with no gene match: 6. Per germline, CDR1 SQVTM and CDR2 ANQGSEA. This clonotype occurred a few times. Antigen specificity is unknown. The source of this sequence is a man between 25 and 39 years old in good health. The V call is TRBV29-1, the J call TRBJ1-2; 9 nucleotides agree with TRBD1. What was sequenced was blood. CDR3 DNA sequence: TGCAGCGTTGAAGCCGGTGGGACAGGGAACACCTTC. It yields the protein CSVEAGGTGNTF.